Below, 20 T cell receptor beta chains from the same sample are listed, as sequenced in a study of blood T cell repertoires in COVID-19. Repertoires were generated with immunoSEQ multiplex PCR, while TCRdb's copy carries only in-frame clones and drops some. The sample yields 120,000 or so clones, 70% to 75% seen once. The sample consisted of peripheral blood. These receptor sequences come from a man between 60 and 75 years old with acute or convalescent COVID-19.

This sequence joins TRBV9 and TRBJ1-1, with D unresolved. CDR3 length equals 14 residues. Germline V lookup: CDR1 SGDLS, CDR2 YYNGEE. V lost 4 bases and J 5 bases, leaving 15 bases between the germline ends. This CDR3 reads CASSPRDFGTEAFF. The CDR3 DNA reads as TGTGCCAGCAGCCCCCGGGATTTCGGGACTGAAGCTTTCTTT.

This chain uses TRBV6-5 with TRBJ1-6, with D uncertain. The CDR3 runs 15 residues. V lost 6 bases and J 8 bases, leaving 17 bases between the germline ends. Per germline, CDR1 MNHEY and CDR2 SVGAGI. CDR3 bases: TGTGCCAGCAGCTACGCTGAATACGGGGATTCACCCCTCCACTTT. Amino acid sequence: CASSYAEYGDSPLHF.

This clone was observed a handful of times. The chain recombines TRBV4-1 with TRBJ2-1, with D unresolved. The germline gives CDR1 MGHRA, CDR2 YSYEKL. V was shortened by 1 base and J by 5 bases, with 9 bases between the two germline ends. This CDR3 has 14 amino acids. CDR3 sequence reads: CASSQGFRNNEQFF. In nucleotides, the CDR3 is TGCGCCAGCAGCCAAGGTTTCAGGAACAATGAGCAGTTCTTC.

This chain uses TRBV5-4 with TRBJ2-1, with 8 nucleotides matching TRBD2. This CDR3 is 17 amino acids long. Trimming at V came to 0 bases and at J to 3 bases, leaving 8 bases not matched to a gene. CDR1 and CDR2 (germline): SGHNT, YYREEE (reference sequence). The CDR3 DNA reads as TGTGCCAGCAGCTTGGCTCCAGCGGGAGCTAACTACAATGAGCAGTTCTTC. Translating gives CASSLAPAGANYNEQFF.

The chain combines TRBV27 with TRBJ2-3; a weak D match, TRBD2 (6 bases). Trimming pared 5 bases from V and 5 bases from J, leaving 26 bases between. CDR1 is MNHEY and CDR2 is SMNVEV in the germline V gene (reference sequence). The CDR3 totals 18 residues. The CDR3 DNA sequence: TGTGCCAGCAGTCGACGGCCCCCTACAGGAGGGCAAAAAGATACGCAGTATTTT. The encoded protein is CASSRRPPTGGQKDTQYF.

The chain is built from TRBV19 and TRBJ2-7; 11 bases are shared with TRBD2. CDR3 length equals 17 residues. V gave up 3 bases and J gave up 2 bases; unmatched junction bases: 9. Germline assignment: CDR1 LNHDA and CDR2 SQIVND (reference sequence). The chain's CDR3 is CASSMLTSGGRAYEQYF. Written as DNA, the CDR3 is TGTGCCAGTAGTATGCTTACTAGCGGGGGTCGAGCCTACGAGCAGTACTTC.

This chain joins TRBV3-1 (or the pseudogene TRBV3-2) and TRBJ1-2, with 7 bases that match TRBD1. Germline-derived CDR1 and CDR2 are LGHDT and YNNKEL (reference sequence). V shed 1 base and J 0 bases; nucleotides not matched to a gene: 2. This CDR3 has 15 amino acids. CDR3 residues: CASSQARGTNYGYTF. The CDR3 DNA reads TGTGCCAGCAGCCAAGCCAGGGGGACTAACTATGGCTACACCTTC.

V and J are TRBV10-3 and TRBJ1-1; possible D gene TRBD1, 6 bases. This CDR3 comprises 14 residues. Germline-derived CDR1 and CDR2 are ENHRY and SYGVKD. V lost 5 bases and J 0 bases, leaving 10 bases between the germline ends. In DNA form, the CDR3 reads TGTGCCATCAGTATAGGGGGAATGAACACTGAAGCTTTCTTT. Its translation is CAISIGGMNTEAFF.

The chain combines TRBV5-1 with TRBJ2-1; 9 bases are shared with TRBD2. The CDR3 totals 19 residues. Germline assignment: CDR1 SGHRS and CDR2 YFSETQ. With 3 bases clipped from V and 6 bases from J, the junction kept 19 bases outside the gene matches. The CDR3 DNA reads as TGCGCCAGCAGCTCGGGCCGAGCGGGGGGATCCCTCACCCTCAATGAGCAGTTCTTC. Protein sequence: CASSSGRAGGSLTLNEQFF.

This clone showed up many times. The chain couples TRBV6-6 to TRBJ2-7; D gene ambiguous. The germline V gene encodes CDR1 MNHNY and CDR2 SVGAGI (reference sequence). V lost 2 bases and J 7 bases, leaving 9 bases between the germline ends. The CDR3 is 12 residues long. The CDR3 DNA is TGTGCCAGCAGTTACCGCCGGTCTGAGCAGTACTTC. Its translation: CASSYRRSEQYF.

This clone occurred a few times. The V gene is TRBV24-1, the J gene TRBJ1-2, with 8 bases aligning to TRBD1. CDR3 length: 16 residues. V lost 2 bases and J lost 7; bases outside the gene matches: 11. Germline CDR1 KGHDR, CDR2 SFDVKD. CDR3: CATSDSAGQERGGYTF. CDR3 DNA sequence: TGTGCCACCAGTGATTCCGCGGGACAGGAAAGAGGTGGCTACACCTTC.

This chain links TRBV7-3 with TRBJ2-3; 10 bases are a match to TRBD2. The V segment lost 1 base and the J segment 2 bases; nucleotides outside the gene matches: 9. Germline lookup yields CDR1 SGHTA and CDR2 FQGTGA. This CDR3 contains 18 residues. The CDR3 here is CASSLNPFSGGVTDTQYF. The CDR3, as DNA: TGTGCCAGCAGCTTAAATCCATTCAGCGGGGGGGTCACAGATACGCAGTATTTT.

For this clone: In the same sample, other DNA sequences code for this CDR3. As DNA, the CDR3 is TGTGCCAGTAGTATACAGGGGATGAACACTGAAGCTTTCTTT. It is translated as CASSIQGMNTEAFF. The rearrangement joins TRBV19 to TRBJ1-1; a possible D gene is TRBD1 (6 bases). The CDR3 is 14 amino acids. The V gene lost 2 bases and the J gene lost 0 bases, with 7 bases spanning the gap. Germline V gene data show CDR1 as LNHDA and CDR2 as SQIVND (reference sequence).

This chain connects TRBV10-1 to TRBJ2-3, with 9 bases matching TRBD2. Looked up from germline, CDR1 is WNHNN and CDR2 is SYGVQD (reference sequence). V lost 3 bases to trimming and J lost 0 bases; unmatched junction nucleotides: 1. The CDR3 sequence is 15 residues long. The CDR3 loop reads CASSDTSGSTDTQYF. For the CDR3, the DNA is TGCGCCAGCAGTGACACTAGCGGGAGCACAGATACGCAGTATTTT.

The gene calls are TRBV10-3 and TRBJ1-4, with D perhaps matching TRBD1 (6 bases). Trimming stripped 4 bases from V and 8 bases from J, with 11 bases between. Per germline, CDR1 ENHRY and CDR2 SYGVKD. The CDR3 spans 13 residues. The CDR3 is CAISALGQEKLFF. CDR3 coding DNA: TGTGCCATCAGTGCTCTTGGACAGGAAAAACTGTTTTTT.

This clone has just one count. The chain is built from TRBV15 and TRBJ1-2; perhaps TRBD1 as D (5 bases). V lost 0 bases and J lost 4, with 9 bases in between. The germline CDR1 and CDR2 sequences are LNHNV and YYDKDF (reference sequence). CDR3 length: 14 residues. CDR3: CATSRDRQIYGYTF. Here the CDR3 DNA reads TGTGCCACCAGCAGAGATCGACAGATCTATGGCTACACCTTC. The full variable domain, with the rest looked up from reference TRBV15 and TRBJ1-2, is DAMVIQNPRYQVTQFGKPVTLSCSQTLNHNVMYWYQQKSSQAPKLLFHYYDKDFNNEADTPDNFQSRRPNTSFCFLDIRSPGLGDTAMYLCATSRDRQIYGYTFGSGTRLTVV.

This chain connects TRBV24-1 to TRBJ1-2; 7 nucleotides match TRBD1. V lost 3 bases and J lost 8; bases outside the gene matches: 11. The germline CDR1 and CDR2 sequences are KGHDR and SFDVKD. The CDR3 contains 15 residues. CDR3: CATSDTGAGTDGYTF. CDR3 bases: TGTGCCACCAGTGATACAGGGGCAGGGACGGACGGCTACACCTTC.

The chain is built from TRBV5-6 and TRBJ1-4; D not resolved. Trimming removed 4 bases at V and 4 bases at J, with 17 bases between. CDR3 length: 16 amino acids. The germline V gene encodes CDR1 SGHDT and CDR2 YYEEEE. DNA of the CDR3: TGTGCCAGCAGCGACCCGAGTGGAGGGTATAATGAAAAACTGTTTTTT. The encoded protein is CASSDPSGGYNEKLFF.

In the case of this clone: At one end, the junction sequence differs from germline, possibly due to a read error. This chain connects TRBV5-1 to TRBJ2-1; no clear D gene. The CDR3 extends over 11 amino acids. Germline CDR1 reads SGHRS; CDR2 reads YFSETQ. DNA of the CDR3: TGCGCCAGCAGCGCCTACGATGAGCAGTTCTTC. Its protein product is CASSAYDEQFF.

This rearrangement joins TRBV6-5 to TRBJ2-3; 10 bases line up with TRBD2. The germline V gene has CDR1 MNHEY and CDR2 SVGAGI. With 10 bases clipped from V and 4 bases from J, the junction kept 5 bases outside the gene matches. The CDR3 runs to 13 residues. This chain's CDR3 is CAIGLAVADTQYF. The CDR3 DNA reads TGTGCCATCGGACTAGCGGTCGCAGATACGCAGTATTTT.